The source of this T cell receptor (beta chain) is a study of control samples from healthy donors and cancer patients. Assay: immunoSEQ multiplex PCR; the TCRdb copy retains only in-frame clones and omits some. The table has tens of thousands of clones, roughly 93% seen once; the top ten hold over 2.5%. V lost 4 bases to trimming and J lost 5 bases; unmatched junction nucleotides: 11. Germline V gene data show CDR1 as SGHNT and CDR2 as YYREEE (reference sequence). This CDR3 region has 15 residues. This chain connects TRBV5-4 to TRBJ2-7; TRBD1 agrees at 8 bases. The clonotype originates from a woman aged 25-40 years in good health. The sample consisted of blood. The CDR3 protein is CASSPGPGQEDEQYF. The CDR3 nucleotides read TGTGCCAGCAGCCCGGGACCGGGACAGGAGGACGAGCAGTACTTC.